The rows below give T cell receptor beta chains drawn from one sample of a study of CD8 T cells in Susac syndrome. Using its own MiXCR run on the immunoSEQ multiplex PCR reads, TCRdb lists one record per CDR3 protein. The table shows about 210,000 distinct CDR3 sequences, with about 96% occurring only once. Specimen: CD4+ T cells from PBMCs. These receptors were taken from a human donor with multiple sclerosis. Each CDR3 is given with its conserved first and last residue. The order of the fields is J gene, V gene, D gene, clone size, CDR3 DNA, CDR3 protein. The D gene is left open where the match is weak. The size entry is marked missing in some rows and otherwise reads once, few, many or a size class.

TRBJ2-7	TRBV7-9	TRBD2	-	TGTGCCAGCAGCTTTAGCGGGGGCCGCTCCTACGAGCAGTACTTC	CASSFSGGRSYEQYF
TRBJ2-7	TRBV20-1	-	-	TGCAGTGCTAAAGGTTCGGGAGCTGCCAACGAGCAGTACTTC	CSAKGSGAANEQYF
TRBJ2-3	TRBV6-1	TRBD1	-	TGTGCCAGCAGTGACAGGGGGCGAGGCACAGATACGCAGTATTTT	CASSDRGRGTDTQYF
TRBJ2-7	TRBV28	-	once	TGTGCCAGCATCAAAAACCAAGGGTACGACGAGCAGTACTTC	CASIKNQGYDEQYF
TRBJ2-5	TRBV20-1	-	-	TGCAGTGCTGTCCGAACTGAGACCCAGTACTTC	CSAVRTETQYF
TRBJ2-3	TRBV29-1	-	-	TGCAGCGTTGATCAGGGAGATACGCAGTATTTT	CSVDQGDTQYF
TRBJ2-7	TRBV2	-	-	TGTGCCAGCAAGAGGGACCTGCCCTACGAGCAGTACTTC	CASKRDLPYEQYF
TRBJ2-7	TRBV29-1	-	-	TGCAGCGTTGACGGGGACGGAACCTACGAGCAGTACTTC	CSVDGDGTYEQYF
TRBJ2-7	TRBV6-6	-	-	TGTGCCAGCAGTTACTCTGGGGTCGGGGGGCGCGAGCAGTACTTC	CASSYSGVGGREQYF
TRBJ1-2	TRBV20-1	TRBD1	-	TGCAGTGCTCCGATACGACAGGGGGCTCATGGCTACACCTTC	CSAPIRQGAHGYTF
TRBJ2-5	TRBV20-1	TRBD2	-	TGCAGTGCTCTACCATTACGCGGGGGTGGAGAGACCCAGTACTTC	CSALPLRGGGETQYF
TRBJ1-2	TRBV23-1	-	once	TGCGCCAGCAGTCAATCGTCAGGGAACTATGGCTACACCTTC	CASSQSSGNYGYTF
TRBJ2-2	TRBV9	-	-	TGTGCCAGCAGCTTCGAGGAAACCGGGGAGCTGTTTTTT	CASSFEETGELFF
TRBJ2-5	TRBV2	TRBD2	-	TGTGCCAGCACTCTTGAAGTAGCGGGTTTGGGAGAGACCCAGTACTTC	CASTLEVAGLGETQYF
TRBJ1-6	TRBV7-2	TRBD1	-	TGTGCCAGCAGCAACGGACAGGGCCCCAATTCACCCCTCCACTTT	CASSNGQGPNSPLHF
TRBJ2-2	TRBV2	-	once	TGTGCCAGCAGGGGCAGGGACTTCACCGGGGAGCTGTTTTTT	CASRGRDFTGELFF
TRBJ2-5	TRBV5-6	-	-	TGTGCCAGCAGCATGGACAACCAAGAGACCCAGTACTTC	CASSMDNQETQYF
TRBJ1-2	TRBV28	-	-	TGTGCCAGCAGTTTCTCGGTCGGCAGAGAGCATGGCTACACCTTC	CASSFSVGREHGYTF
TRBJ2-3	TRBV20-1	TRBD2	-	TGCAGTGCCATGGGTACTAGCGGGAGCACAGATACGCAGTATTTT	CSAMGTSGSTDTQYF
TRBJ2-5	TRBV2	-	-	TGTGCCAGCATCCTCAGTCGTCTGCCGGAGACCCAGTACTTC	CASILSRLPETQYF
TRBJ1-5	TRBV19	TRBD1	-	TGTGCCAGTAGCCTTGGCGGGACAGGTCCAAGCAATCAGCCCCAGCATTTT	CASSLGGTGPSNQPQHF
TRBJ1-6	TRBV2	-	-	TGTGCCAGCAGTGAACAGAGAGTTCGTAATTCACCCCTCCACTTT	CASSEQRVRNSPLHF
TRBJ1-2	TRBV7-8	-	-	TGTGCCAGCAGCTCATCAGGGGTAAACTATGGCTACACCTTC	CASSSSGVNYGYTF
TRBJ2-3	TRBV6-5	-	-	TGTGCCACCGTACCTAGGGGCACAGCTACGCAGTATTTT	CATVPRGTATQYF
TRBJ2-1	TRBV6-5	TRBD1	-	TGTGCCAGCAGTGACAGGGGCAAATACAATGAGCAGTTCTTC	CASSDRGKYNEQFF
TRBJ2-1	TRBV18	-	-	TGTGCCAGCTCGGTCCGGTCCTACAATGAGCAGTTCTTC	CASSVRSYNEQFF
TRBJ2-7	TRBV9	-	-	TGTGCCAGCAGCGTAGGGCCCGAGCCCACCTACGAGCAGTACTTC	CASSVGPEPTYEQYF
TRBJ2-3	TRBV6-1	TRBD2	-	TGTGCCAGCAGGGACCCGGGGCTAGCGGACTACACAGATACGCAGTATTTT	CASRDPGLADYTDTQYF
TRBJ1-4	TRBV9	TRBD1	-	TGTGCCAGCAGCGCGACAGGGATAAAACTGTTTTTT	CASSATGIKLFF
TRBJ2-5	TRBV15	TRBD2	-	TGTGCCACCAGCAAAGCGGGGCTAGTGTACCAAGAGACCCAGTACTTC	CATSKAGLVYQETQYF
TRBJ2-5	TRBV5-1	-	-	TGCGCCAGCAGCCCTAACAGGGTCGGCGAGACCCAGTACTTC	CASSPNRVGETQYF
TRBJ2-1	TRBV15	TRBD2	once	TGTGCCACCAGCAGAGATCTTGCGGGGGAGTACAATGAGCAGTTCTTC	CATSRDLAGEYNEQFF
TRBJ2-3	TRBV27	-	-	TGTGCCAGCAGACCGAAATGGCTAGCAGCTAGCACAGATACGCAGTATTTT	CASRPKWLAASTDTQYF
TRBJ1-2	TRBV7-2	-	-	TGTGCCAGCACCACAGACCAAACAGGGCATGGCTACACCTTC	CASTTDQTGHGYTF
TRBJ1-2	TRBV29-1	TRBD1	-	TGCAGCGTTGATACAGGGGACTATGGCTACACCTTC	CSVDTGDYGYTF
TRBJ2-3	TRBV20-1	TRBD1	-	TGCAGTGCGTCCGGGACAGGGAGCACAGATACGCAGTATTTT	CSASGTGSTDTQYF
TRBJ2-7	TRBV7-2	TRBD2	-	TGTGCCAGCAGCTTAGCGCTTTCGGGACTAAACTACGAGCAGTACTTC	CASSLALSGLNYEQYF